The TCR beta chain under discussion was sequenced for a study of vaccination and CD4 T cells after COVID-19. Study overall: Two mRNA vaccine doses were given, either BNT162b2 or mRNA-1273.

The treatment here: roughly nine-day PBMC culture with coronavirus spike peptide pools or control peptides (ViraFEST assay). Cultured CD4+ T-cell DNA underwent Oncomine TCR Beta short-read sequencing. TCRdb independently ran MiXCR on the PCR reads; one entry per CDR3 protein. The data show 12,000 or so distinct CDR3 sequences, about 53% seen once. Trimming took 2 bases from V and 0 from J; bases not matched to a gene: 6. Germline loops: CDR1 KGHSH, CDR2 LQKENI. The CDR3 has 17 amino acids. As concerns this clonotype: Its matching antigen is unknown.

The chain joins TRBV18 to TRBJ2-7; TRBD2 aligns across 11 bases. The receptor was isolated from a human donor who had recovered from COVID-19. What was sequenced was CD4+ T cells from blood, cultured in vitro. Here the CDR3 DNA reads TGTGCCAGCTCACCATTGGCTAGCGGGAGGAGCTCCTACGAGCAGTACTTC. Its protein product is CASSPLASGRSSYEQYF.